This note documents a single TCR beta chain sequence. Per germline, CDR1 SGHNT and CDR2 YYREEE (reference sequence). There are 17 residues in the CDR3. The V and J ends lost 1 base and 5 bases, in that order; junction bases with no gene match: 13. These data belong to a study of blood T cell repertoires in COVID-19. Sequencing was performed with immunoSEQ multiplex PCR; in TCRdb, only in-frame clones are kept and a portion is missing. The table includes 200,000 to 300,000 clones, approximately 86% detected once. This sequence originates from a woman in her thirties who had recovered from COVID-19. The rearrangement joins TRBV5-4 to TRBJ2-5; 8 nucleotides match TRBD2. Sequencing used peripheral blood. The CDR3 DNA sequence: TGTGCCAGCAGCTTGAGACTGGCGGGAGGTGGGACGGAGACCCAGTACTTC. Protein product: CASSLRLAGGGTETQYF.